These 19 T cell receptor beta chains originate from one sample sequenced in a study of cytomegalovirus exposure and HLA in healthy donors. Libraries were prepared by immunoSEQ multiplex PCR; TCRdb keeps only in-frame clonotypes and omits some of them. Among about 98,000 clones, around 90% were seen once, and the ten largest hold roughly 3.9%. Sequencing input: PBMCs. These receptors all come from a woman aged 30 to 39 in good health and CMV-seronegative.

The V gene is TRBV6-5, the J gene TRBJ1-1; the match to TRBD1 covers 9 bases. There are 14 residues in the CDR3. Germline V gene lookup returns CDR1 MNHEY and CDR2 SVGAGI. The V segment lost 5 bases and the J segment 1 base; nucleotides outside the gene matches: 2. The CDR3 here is CASSRDRENTEAFF. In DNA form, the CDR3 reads TGTGCCAGCAGTAGGGACAGGGAGAACACTGAAGCTTTCTTT.

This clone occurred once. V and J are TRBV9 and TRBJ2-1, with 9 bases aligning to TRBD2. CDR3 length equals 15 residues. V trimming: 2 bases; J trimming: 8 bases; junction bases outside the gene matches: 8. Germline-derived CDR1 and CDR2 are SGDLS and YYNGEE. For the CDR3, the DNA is TGTGCCAGCAGCGTTACTAGCGGGTGGGCCGATGAGCAGTTCTTC. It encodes CASSVTSGWADEQFF.

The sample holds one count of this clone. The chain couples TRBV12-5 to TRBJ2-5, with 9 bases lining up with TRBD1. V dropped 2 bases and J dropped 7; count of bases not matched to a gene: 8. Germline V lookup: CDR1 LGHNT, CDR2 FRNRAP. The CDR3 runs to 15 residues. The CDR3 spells CASGLISGTGMTQYF. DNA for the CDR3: TGTGCTAGTGGTTTGATCTCCGGGACAGGGATGACCCAGTACTTC.

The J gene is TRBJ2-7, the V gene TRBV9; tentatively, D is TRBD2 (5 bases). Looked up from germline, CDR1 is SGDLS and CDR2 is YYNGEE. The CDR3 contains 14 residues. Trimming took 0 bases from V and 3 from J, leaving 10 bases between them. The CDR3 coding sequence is TGTGCCAGCAGCGTAGCAGCGGAGCACTACGAGCAGTACTTC. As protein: CASSVAAEHYEQYF.

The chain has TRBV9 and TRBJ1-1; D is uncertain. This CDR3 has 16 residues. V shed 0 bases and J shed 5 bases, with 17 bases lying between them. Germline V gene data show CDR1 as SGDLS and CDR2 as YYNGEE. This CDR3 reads CASSVGRAAPATEAFF. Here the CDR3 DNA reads TGTGCCAGCAGCGTAGGGAGGGCAGCTCCTGCGACTGAAGCTTTCTTT. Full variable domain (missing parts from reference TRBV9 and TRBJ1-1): DSGVTQTPKHLITATGQRVTLRCSPRSGDLSVYWYQQSLDQGLQFLIQYYNGEERAKGNILERFSAQQFPDLHSELNLSSLELGDSALYFCASSVGRAAPATEAFFGQGTRLTVV.

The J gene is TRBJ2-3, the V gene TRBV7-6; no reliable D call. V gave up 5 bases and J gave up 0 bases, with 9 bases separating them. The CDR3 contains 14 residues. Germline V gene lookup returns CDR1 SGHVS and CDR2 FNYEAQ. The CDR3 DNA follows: TGTGCCAGCAGCGTAGAATCTAGCACAGATACGCAGTATTTT. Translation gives CASSVESSTDTQYF. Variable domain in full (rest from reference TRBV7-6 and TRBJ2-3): GAGVSQSPRYKVTKRGQDVALRCDPISGHVSLYWYRQALGQGPEFLTYFNYEAQQDKSGLPNDRFSAERPEGSISTLTIQRTEQRDSAMYRCASSVESSTDTQYFGPGTRLTVL.

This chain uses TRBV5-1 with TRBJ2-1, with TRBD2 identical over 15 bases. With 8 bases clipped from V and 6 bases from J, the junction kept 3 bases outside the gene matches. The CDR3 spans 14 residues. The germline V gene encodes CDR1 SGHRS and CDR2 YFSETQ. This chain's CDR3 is CASGLAGGSNEQFF. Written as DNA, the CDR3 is TGCGCCAGTGGACTAGCGGGGGGGTCCAATGAGCAGTTCTTC.

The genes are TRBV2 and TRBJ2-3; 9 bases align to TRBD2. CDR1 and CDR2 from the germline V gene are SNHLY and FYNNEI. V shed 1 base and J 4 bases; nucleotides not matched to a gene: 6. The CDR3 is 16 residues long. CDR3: CASSEGGGRVPDTQYF. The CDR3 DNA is TGTGCCAGCAGTGAAGGGGGCGGGAGGGTGCCAGATACGCAGTATTTT.

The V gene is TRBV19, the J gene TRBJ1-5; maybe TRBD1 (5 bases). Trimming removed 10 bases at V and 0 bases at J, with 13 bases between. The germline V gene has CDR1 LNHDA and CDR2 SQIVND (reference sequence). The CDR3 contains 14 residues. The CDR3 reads CAIDGGYSNQPQHF. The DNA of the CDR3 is TGTGCCATCGATGGGGGGTATAGCAATCAGCCCCAGCATTTT.

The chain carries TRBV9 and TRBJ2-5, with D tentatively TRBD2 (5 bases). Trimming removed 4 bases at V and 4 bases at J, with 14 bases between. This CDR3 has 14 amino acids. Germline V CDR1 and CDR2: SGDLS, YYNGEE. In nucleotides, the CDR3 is TGTGCCAGCAGCTCGATCGGGGATGGAGAGACCCAGTACTTC. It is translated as CASSSIGDGETQYF.

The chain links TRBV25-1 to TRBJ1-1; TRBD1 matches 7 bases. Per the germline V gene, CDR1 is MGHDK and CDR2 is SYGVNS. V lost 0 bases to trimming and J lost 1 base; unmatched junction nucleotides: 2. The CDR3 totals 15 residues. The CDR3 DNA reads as TGTGCCAGCAGTGAATACCCAGGGGGGAACACTGAAGCTTTCTTT. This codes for CASSEYPGGNTEAFF.

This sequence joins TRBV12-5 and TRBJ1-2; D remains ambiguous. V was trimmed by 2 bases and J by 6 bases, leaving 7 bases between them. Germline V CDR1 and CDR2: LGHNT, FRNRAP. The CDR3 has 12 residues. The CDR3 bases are TGTGCTAGTGGTTTGTACGGGAATGGCTACACCTTC. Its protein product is CASGLYGNGYTF. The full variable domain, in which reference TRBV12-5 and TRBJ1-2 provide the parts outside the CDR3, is DARVTQTPRHKVTEMGQEVTMRCQPILGHNTVFWYRQTMMQGLELLAYFRNRAPLDDSGMPKDRFSAEMPDATLATLKIQPSEPRDSAVYFCASGLYGNGYTFGSGTRLTVV.

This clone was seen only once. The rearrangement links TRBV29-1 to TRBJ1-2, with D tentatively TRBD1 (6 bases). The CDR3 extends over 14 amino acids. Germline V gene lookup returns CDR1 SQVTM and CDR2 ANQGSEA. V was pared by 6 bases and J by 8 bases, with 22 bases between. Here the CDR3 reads CSVNPEGTQRGYTF. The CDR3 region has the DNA TGCAGCGTGAACCCAGAAGGGACACAGCGCGGCTACACCTTC.

The CDR3 loop reads CASSPQGQEGKLFF. CDR3 bases: TGTGCCAGCTCACCACAGGGACAGGAGGGAAAACTGTTTTTT. This chain joins TRBV18 and TRBJ1-4, with 8 bases lining up with TRBD1. Trimming at V came to 1 base and at J to 10 bases, leaving 5 bases not matched to a gene. The germline V gene encodes CDR1 KGHSH and CDR2 LQKENI. The CDR3 covers 14 residues.

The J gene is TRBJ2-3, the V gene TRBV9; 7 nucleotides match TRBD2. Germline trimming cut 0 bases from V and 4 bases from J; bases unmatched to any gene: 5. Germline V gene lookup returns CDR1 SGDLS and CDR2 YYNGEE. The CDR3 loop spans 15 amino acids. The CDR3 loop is CASSVVGGSADTQYF. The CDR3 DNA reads TGTGCCAGCAGCGTAGTGGGGGGGTCGGCAGATACGCAGTATTTT. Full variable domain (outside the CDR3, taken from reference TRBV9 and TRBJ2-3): DSGVTQTPKHLITATGQRVTLRCSPRSGDLSVYWYQQSLDQGLQFLIQYYNGEERAKGNILERFSAQQFPDLHSELNLSSLELGDSALYFCASSVVGGSADTQYFGPGTRLTVL.

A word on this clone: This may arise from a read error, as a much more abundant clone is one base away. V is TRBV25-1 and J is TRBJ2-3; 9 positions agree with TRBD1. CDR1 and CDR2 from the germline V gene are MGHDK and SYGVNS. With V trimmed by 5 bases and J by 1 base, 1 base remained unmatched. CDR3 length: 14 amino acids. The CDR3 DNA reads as TGTGCCAGCAGTCGGACAGGGGGCACAGATACGCAGTATTTT. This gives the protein CASSRTGGTDTQYF.

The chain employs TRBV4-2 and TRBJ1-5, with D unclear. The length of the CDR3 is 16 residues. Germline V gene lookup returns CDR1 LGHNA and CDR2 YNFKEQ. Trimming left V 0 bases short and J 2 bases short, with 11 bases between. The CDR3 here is CASSQDVRSGNQPQHF. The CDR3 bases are TGTGCCAGCAGCCAAGACGTCCGGTCTGGCAATCAGCCCCAGCATTTT.

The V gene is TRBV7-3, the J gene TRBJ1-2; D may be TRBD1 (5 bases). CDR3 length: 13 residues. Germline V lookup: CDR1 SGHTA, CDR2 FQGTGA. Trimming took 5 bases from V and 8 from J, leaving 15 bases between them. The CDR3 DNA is TGTGCCAGCAGCCCTACCGGGGCGGGGGGCTACACCTTC. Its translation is CASSPTGAGGYTF.

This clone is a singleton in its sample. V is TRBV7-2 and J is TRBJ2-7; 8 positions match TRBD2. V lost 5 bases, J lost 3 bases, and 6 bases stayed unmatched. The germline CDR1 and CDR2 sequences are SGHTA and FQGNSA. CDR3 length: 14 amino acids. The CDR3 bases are TGTGCCAGCAGCCCCCGGCGGGGGGTCTACGAGCAGTACTTC. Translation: CASSPRRGVYEQYF.